This entry lists 31 T cell receptor beta chains sequenced from one sample in a study of cytomegalovirus exposure and HLA in healthy donors. Primers included in the PCR were 60 Vbeta and 13 Jbeta primers. Sequencing used immunoSEQ multiplex PCR; TCRdb keeps in-frame clones, though not all of them. The table includes about 120,000 clones, roughly 80% detected once. Sample: PBMCs. These receptors all come from a man between 18 and 35 years old in good health and CMV-seropositive.

This clone was recorded once. The V call is TRBV19, the J call TRBJ1-3; D call uncertain. The CDR3 spans 14 residues. The V end was cut by 9 bases, the J end by 2 bases, with 14 bases between. Germline assignment: CDR1 LNHDA and CDR2 SQIVND (reference sequence). The CDR3, as DNA: TGTGCCAGCCGAGATCTGGGAGCTGGAAACACCATATATTTT. This gives the protein CASRDLGAGNTIYF.

The chain carries TRBV7-9 and TRBJ1-2; maybe TRBD1 (6 bases). Trimming stripped 1 base from V and 8 bases from J, with 11 bases between. The CDR3 is 13 residues long. CDR1 and CDR2 from the germline V gene are SEHNR and FQNEAQ (reference sequence). The CDR3 loop reads CASSLDRVWGYTF. For the CDR3, the DNA is TGTGCCAGCAGCTTAGACAGGGTTTGGGGCTACACCTTC.

The V gene is TRBV5-4, the J gene TRBJ1-1; possibly TRBD1 for D (5 bases). Germline CDR1 and CDR2: SGHNT and YYREEE (reference sequence). The CDR3 length is 13 residues. With 2 bases removed from V and 3 bases from J, the gap between germline ends came to 8 bases. The CDR3 loop reads CASSLGVDTEAFF. The DNA for the CDR3 is TGTGCCAGCAGCTTAGGGGTTGACACTGAAGCTTTCTTT.

The chain uses TRBV11-2 and TRBJ2-7; D remains unclear. Trimming took 3 bases from V and 3 from J, leaving 18 bases between them. Germline lookup yields CDR1 SGHAT and CDR2 FQNNGV. The CDR3 spans 16 residues. CDR3 nucleotide sequence: TGTGCCAGCAGCTTCCGACGGAGAGAACTTTTCTACGAGCAGTACTTC. As protein: CASSFRRRELFYEQYF.

This chain uses TRBV27 with TRBJ2-7, with a possible D match to TRBD1 (5 bases). The V and J ends lost 3 bases and 3 bases respectively, with 18 bases between them. The CDR3 has 16 residues. Germline-derived CDR1 and CDR2 are MNHEY and SMNVEV (reference sequence). CDR3 DNA: TGTGCCAGCAGTTTTTCTGGGGCCCTCCTAATCTACGAGCAGTACTTC. Its protein product is CASSFSGALLIYEQYF.

The V call is TRBV5-1, the J call TRBJ2-5; 7 bases are a match to TRBD2. The CDR3 has 14 amino acids. The germline V gene encodes CDR1 SGHRS and CDR2 YFSETQ. V was pared by 4 bases and J by 2 bases, with 5 bases of the junction left unmatched. CDR3 residues: CASSVRGLQETQYF. For the CDR3, the DNA is TGCGCCAGCAGCGTAAGGGGACTACAAGAGACCCAGTACTTC.

The chain employs TRBV25-1 and TRBJ1-1; 7 positions match TRBD1. The CDR3 has 15 residues. CDR1 and CDR2 (germline): MGHDK, SYGVNS. V shed 6 bases and J 1 base; nucleotides not matched to a gene: 8. The chain's CDR3 is CASSEVTGKNTEAFF. CDR3 in DNA: TGTGCCAGCAGCGAGGTGACAGGGAAGAACACTGAAGCTTTCTTT.

This sequence joins TRBV25-1 and TRBJ2-3; unclear D gene. Germline values: CDR1 MGHDK, CDR2 SYGVNS. Trimming shortened V by 2 bases and J by 3 bases, and 9 bases separated the two germline ends. The CDR3 loop spans 14 amino acids. CDR3 residues: CASSEARWTDTQYF. The CDR3 DNA sequence: TGTGCCAGCAGTGAAGCCAGGTGGACAGATACGCAGTATTTT.

This chain joins TRBV7-9 and TRBJ2-7, with a possible D match to TRBD2 (6 bases). The germline gives CDR1 SEHNR, CDR2 FQNEAQ (reference sequence). V was trimmed by 1 base and J by 7 bases, leaving 14 bases between them. CDR3 length equals 14 residues. The chain's CDR3 is CASSLEPGVGEQYF. CDR3 DNA: TGTGCCAGCAGCTTAGAGCCGGGGGTGGGTGAGCAGTACTTC.

V is TRBV2 and J is TRBJ2-7; no definite D call. This CDR3 spans 12 amino acids. Germline V CDR1 and CDR2: SNHLY, FYNNEI. V lost 4 bases and J lost 3, with 7 bases in between. The CDR3 DNA follows: TGTGCCAGCAGTGGTATAAACTACGAGCAGTACTTC. This sequence encodes CASSGINYEQYF. Full variable domain (outside the CDR3, taken from reference TRBV2 and TRBJ2-7): EPEVTQTPSHQVTQMGQEVILRCVPISNHLYFYWYRQILGQKVEFLVSFYNNEISEKSEIFDDQFSVERPDGSNFTLKIRSTKLEDSAMYFCASSGINYEQYFGPGTRLTVT.

The chain combines TRBV11-2 with TRBJ2-2; possible D gene TRBD2, 6 bases. Germline V lookup: CDR1 SGHAT, CDR2 FQNNGV. V lost 1 base, J lost 6 bases, and 9 bases lay in between. This CDR3 has 14 residues. The CDR3 DNA is TGTGCCAGCAGCTTAGGACTAGTGCCCGGGGAGCTGTTTTTT. As protein: CASSLGLVPGELFF.

V is TRBV19 and J is TRBJ1-4, with 7 nucleotides matching TRBD1. From germline, CDR1 is LNHDA and CDR2 SQIVND (reference sequence). J gave up 8 bases and V 10 bases, and 10 bases lay outside the gene matches. The CDR3 is 13 residues long. The CDR3 protein is CATRQGQWEKLFF. CDR3 coding DNA: TGTGCCACCAGACAGGGCCAATGGGAAAAACTGTTTTTT.

This clone was detected only a few times. The chain employs TRBV6-5 and TRBJ2-1; D perhaps matches TRBD2 (5 bases). The CDR3 extends over 15 amino acids. Trimming removed 3 bases from V and 2 bases from J, with 11 bases in between. Germline CDR1 and CDR2: MNHEY and SVGAGI. The CDR3 sequence is CASSYLARPYNEQFF. CDR3 coding DNA: TGTGCCAGCAGTTATTTAGCGCGCCCCTACAATGAGCAGTTCTTC.

CDR3 DNA sequence: TGCGCCAGCAGCCCCGGACAGGGGGCTGGGGAAAAACTGTTTTTT. Its translation is CASSPGQGAGEKLFF. This chain connects TRBV5-1 to TRBJ1-4, with 11 bases that match TRBD1. V was clipped by 4 bases and J by 8 bases; unmatched bases: 7. Germline V gives CDR1 SGHRS, CDR2 YFSETQ. This CDR3 has 15 residues.

The V and J genes are TRBV7-8 and TRBJ2-7; D is unresolved. CDR3 length: 14 amino acids. From germline, CDR1 is SGHVS and CDR2 FQNEAQ. The V end was cut by 2 bases, the J end by 0 bases, with 8 bases between. The CDR3 nucleotides read TGTGCCAGCAGCTTAATCGAGAGCTCCTACGAGCAGTACTTC. Translation gives CASSLIESSYEQYF.

The chain employs TRBV5-4 and TRBJ1-2, with 8 bases lining up with TRBD1. The CDR3 totals 15 residues. The V gene end was trimmed by 3 bases and the J gene end by 3 bases; junction bases not matched to a gene: 7. Germline V gene data show CDR1 as SGHNT and CDR2 as YYREEE (reference sequence). The CDR3 is CASSSGRGLDYGYTF. The CDR3 nucleotides are TGTGCCAGCAGCTCGGGCAGGGGGCTTGACTATGGCTACACCTTC.

The chain combines TRBV19 with TRBJ2-2; TRBD1 matches 8 bases. This CDR3 contains 14 residues. V dropped 6 bases and J dropped 7; count of bases not matched to a gene: 7. In germline, CDR1 is LNHDA, CDR2 SQIVND (reference sequence). This chain's CDR3 is CASRWDRNIGELFF. The CDR3 DNA is TGTGCCAGTAGGTGGGACAGGAATATCGGGGAGCTGTTTTTT.

V is TRBV4-3 and J is TRBJ2-6; weak D call: TRBD1 (6 bases). V lost 0 bases and J lost 4, with 16 bases in between. This CDR3 region has 18 residues. CDR1 and CDR2 from the germline V gene are LGHNA and YSLEER. CDR3 DNA sequence: TGCGCCAGCAGCCAAGATGCCTACAGGGCTGGAGGGGCCAACGTCCTGACTTTC. It codes for CASSQDAYRAGGANVLTF.

The chain is built from TRBV18 and TRBJ2-1, with 10 bases identical to TRBD1. The CDR3 length is 15 residues. Germline V gives CDR1 KGHSH, CDR2 LQKENI. V was clipped by 6 bases and J by 8 bases; unmatched bases: 10. CDR3 amino acids: CASSQDRGRGDEQFF. The CDR3 region has the DNA TGTGCCAGCTCGCAAGACAGGGGGCGAGGGGATGAGCAGTTCTTC.

The count of this clone is one. At one boundary the junction diverges from the germline segment, which might be a read error. The chain combines TRBV7-9 with TRBJ1-1; no firm D call. The germline V gene encodes CDR1 SEHNR and CDR2 FQNEAQ (reference sequence). The CDR3 consists of 15 residues. The CDR3 reads CSSSLVRLDNTEAFF. In DNA, the CDR3 is TGTTCCAGCAGCTTAGTCAGACTAGATAACACTGAAGCTTTCTTT. Complete variable domain (other parts from reference TRBV7-9 and TRBJ1-1): DTGVSQNPRHKITKRGQNVTFRCDPISEHNRLYWYRQTLGQGPEFLTYFQNEAQLEKSRLLSDRFSAERPKGSFSTLEIQRTEQGDSAMYLCSSSLVRLDNTEAFFGQGTRLTVV.

This clone showed up just a few times. The chain carries TRBV7-9 and TRBJ2-2, with D unclear. V was shortened by 5 bases and J by 5 bases, with 9 bases between the two germline ends. The CDR3 consists of 13 residues. From germline, CDR1 is SEHNR and CDR2 FQNEAQ (reference sequence). The CDR3 DNA follows: TGTGCCAGCAGCGGCTCTTTTACCGGGGAGCTGTTTTTT. This gives the protein CASSGSFTGELFF.

V usage is TRBV10-3 and J usage is TRBJ2-5, with a possible D match to TRBD2 (6 bases). The V end was cut by 8 bases, the J end by 5 bases, with 6 bases between. The CDR3 runs to 10 residues. CDR1 is ENHRY and CDR2 is SYGVKD in the germline V gene. The CDR3 sequence is CAIGRETQYF. In DNA form, the CDR3 reads TGTGCCATCGGGAGGGAGACCCAGTACTTC.

The V gene is TRBV6-1, the J gene TRBJ2-1, with D perhaps matching TRBD2 (6 bases). The CDR3 contains 14 residues. From germline, CDR1 is MNHNS and CDR2 SASEGT. V gave up 4 bases and J gave up 9 bases, with 16 bases separating them. CDR3 sequence: CASSVYFGRSEQFF. The CDR3 DNA reads TGTGCCAGCAGTGTTTATTTTGGGAGGAGTGAGCAGTTCTTC.

The J gene is TRBJ1-4, the V gene TRBV19, with 11 bases fitting TRBD1. The CDR3 is made up of 15 amino acids. Germline V CDR1 and CDR2: LNHDA, SQIVND (reference sequence). The J segment lost 10 bases and the V segment lost 5 bases, leaving 9 bases of the junction unmatched. The CDR3 loop reads CASSETPGQGVKLFF. In DNA form, the CDR3 reads TGTGCCAGTAGTGAAACGCCGGGACAGGGGGTAAAACTGTTTTTT.

Here the CDR3 DNA reads TGTGCCAGCAGCTTCGGGAATGAGCAGTTCTTC. Protein product: CASSFGNEQFF. This chain links TRBV5-4 with TRBJ2-1, with D unresolved. This CDR3 spans 11 amino acids. Trimming stripped 2 bases from V and 7 bases from J, with 4 bases between. Germline CDR1 SGHNT, CDR2 YYREEE (reference sequence).

The rearrangement links TRBV19 to TRBJ1-5; 7 positions match TRBD1. The CDR3 is 14 residues long. With 9 bases clipped from V and 7 bases from J, the junction kept 12 bases outside the gene matches. Per germline, CDR1 LNHDA and CDR2 SQIVND (reference sequence). CDR3 sequence (DNA): TGTGCCAGCACCCGACAGGGAGAAGGACAGCCCCAGCATTTT. This gives the protein CASTRQGEGQPQHF.

The J gene is TRBJ2-7, the V gene TRBV5-6; 8 nucleotides line up with TRBD1. Per germline, CDR1 SGHDT and CDR2 YYEEEE. Trimming cost V 4 bases and J 0 bases; bases outside gene matches: 9. CDR3 size: 16 residues. CDR3 sequence (DNA): TGTGCCAGCAGCGCAGACAGGGGTCAGGGCTCCTACGAGCAGTACTTC. Protein: CASSADRGQGSYEQYF.

The chain joins TRBV10-3 to TRBJ1-4; D gene uncertain. The CDR3 consists of 13 residues. Trimming removed 8 bases at V and 10 bases at J, with 17 bases between. The V gene's germline CDR1 is ENHRY and CDR2 SYGVKD. The CDR3 spells CAISGTGIGKLFF. The CDR3 bases are TGTGCCATCTCAGGCACCGGGATTGGAAAACTGTTTTTT.

V gene TRBV4-1 combines with J gene TRBJ2-7; 10 bases are a match to TRBD1. Germline lookup yields CDR1 MGHRA and CDR2 YSYEKL. Trimming cost V 2 bases and J 3 bases; bases outside gene matches: 13. The length of the CDR3 is 18 residues. CDR3 nucleotide sequence: TGCGCCAGCAGCCAATACTCGTCCGGGACAGGGGAAGTCTACGAGCAGTACTTC. Protein product: CASSQYSSGTGEVYEQYF.

J is TRBJ2-1 and V is TRBV30; TRBD2 might be the D (5 bases). Germline V CDR1 and CDR2: GTSNPN, SVGIG (reference sequence). V was clipped by 5 bases and J by 4 bases, with 12 bases between them. The CDR3 covers 13 residues. In DNA, the CDR3 is TGTGCCTGGGGAAGCACTAGTTACAATGAGCAGTTCTTC. It yields the protein CAWGSTSYNEQFF.

Only one count was recorded for this clone. The chain links TRBV19 to TRBJ1-2; the match to TRBD1 covers 7 bases. CDR1 LNHDA and CDR2 SQIVND come from the germline V gene (reference sequence). The CDR3 consists of 15 residues. V was clipped by 0 bases and J by 3 bases; unmatched bases: 4. CDR3 DNA sequence: TGTGCCAGTAGTATAGATACAGGGGATGACTATGGCTACACCTTC. Translation: CASSIDTGDDYGYTF.